These 27 T cell receptor beta chains were sequenced from one sample in a study of identical twins. TCRdb reprocessed the 5' RACE reads with MiXCR, giving one entry per CDR3 protein. The sample lists roughly 1.6 million distinct CDR3 sequences; under 35% were seen once. Sequenced input: cord blood. The origin of the receptors is a newborn girl in good health.

This clonotype was seen a handful of times. The chain joins TRBV7-9 to TRBJ2-1; D might be TRBD1 (6 bases). V dropped 1 base and J dropped 4 bases, with 23 bases sitting between them. There are 19 residues in the CDR3. The V gene's germline CDR1 is SEHNR and CDR2 FQNEAQ (reference sequence). The CDR3 here is CASSLVTGFPALEYNEQFF. DNA for the CDR3: TGTGCCAGCAGCTTAGTTACAGGGTTCCCTGCACTGGAATACAATGAGCAGTTCTTC. Variable domain in full (rest from reference TRBV7-9 and TRBJ2-1): DTGVSQNPRHKITKRGQNVTFRCDPISEHNRLYWYRQTLGQGPEFLTYFQNEAQLEKSRLLSDRFSAERPKGSFSTLEIQRTEQGDSAMYLCASSLVTGFPALEYNEQFFGPGTRLTVL.

The chain has TRBV6-1 and TRBJ2-7; the match to TRBD2 covers 9 bases. Germline-derived CDR1 and CDR2 are MNHNS and SASEGT. The J segment lost 6 bases and the V segment lost 7 bases, leaving 10 bases of the junction unmatched. The CDR3 has 14 residues. The CDR3 DNA follows: TGTGCCAGCATTCCGGGACTAGCAAGGAGCGAGCAGTACTTC. Translated: CASIPGLARSEQYF.

The chain uses TRBV5-1 and TRBJ2-1; D is possibly TRBD1 (6 bases). V shed 5 bases and J shed 8 bases, with 20 bases lying between them. The CDR3 contains 15 residues. CDR1 is SGHRS and CDR2 is YFSETQ in the germline V gene. CDR3 bases: TGCGCCAGCAGATTTGACAGGTGGGGTTCTTATGAGCAGTTCTTC. Residues: CASRFDRWGSYEQFF.

The chain employs TRBV28 and TRBJ2-7, with D perhaps matching TRBD2 (6 bases). V shed 8 bases and J shed 2 bases, with 10 bases lying between them. Germline V gene lookup returns CDR1 MDHEN and CDR2 SYDVKM. The CDR3 contains 12 residues. DNA of the CDR3: TGTGCCAGCTGCCGGGGGACCTACGAGCAGTACTTC. This sequence encodes CASCRGTYEQYF.

The chain recombines TRBV10-2 with TRBJ2-7; D is possibly TRBD2 (6 bases). Trimming cost V 7 bases and J 3 bases, with 16 bases left between them. Germline loops: CDR1 WSHSY, CDR2 SAAADI. This CDR3 comprises 14 residues. Here the CDR3 DNA reads TGCGCCAGCATGGTCGGGCGGGGTATCTACGAGCAGTACTTC. The encoded protein is CASMVGRGIYEQYF.

This clonotype was seen many times. The CDR3: CSVRTYEQYF. DNA of the CDR3: TGCAGCGTTCGTACCTACGAGCAGTACTTC. V usage is TRBV29-1 and J usage is TRBJ2-7, with no clear D. The V end was cut by 5 bases, the J end by 2 bases, with 4 bases between. Germline CDR1 SQVTM, CDR2 ANQGSEA. The CDR3 has 10 residues.

The chain has TRBV20-1 and TRBJ2-5; a possible D gene is TRBD2 (6 bases). V was pared by 0 bases and J by 11 bases, with 22 bases between. Germline V gene lookup returns CDR1 DFQATT and CDR2 SNEGSKA (reference sequence). The CDR3 sequence is 15 residues long. CDR3: CSARDKGRGWGEQYF. CDR3 DNA sequence: TGCAGTGCTAGAGATAAGGGGCGCGGATGGGGGGAGCAGTACTTC.

This clonotype was recorded a few times. The V gene is TRBV5-1, the J gene TRBJ2-3; D unresolved. V lost 3 bases and J lost 5, with 10 bases in between. The germline V gene encodes CDR1 SGHRS and CDR2 YFSETQ. The CDR3 loop spans 13 amino acids. CDR3 bases: TGCGCCAGCAGCTCCTCCCTAGGAGATACGCAGTATTTT. This gives the protein CASSSSLGDTQYF.

This clonotype has a handful of counts. The J gene is TRBJ2-3, the V gene TRBV10-1; TRBD2 agrees at 10 bases. The CDR3 sequence is 13 residues long. From germline, CDR1 is WNHNN and CDR2 SYGVQD (reference sequence). J lost 9 bases, V lost 6 bases, and 6 bases had no gene match. CDR3 amino acids: CASSRSAGGTQYF. DNA of the CDR3: TGCGCCAGCAGCCGCTCAGCGGGGGGGACGCAGTATTTT.

There are a few counts of this clonotype. This sequence joins TRBV20-1 and TRBJ1-2; 7 bases align to TRBD1. Germline V lookup: CDR1 DFQATT, CDR2 SNEGSKA (reference sequence). This CDR3 is built from 16 residues. The V segment lost 0 bases and the J segment 4 bases; nucleotides outside the gene matches: 11. CDR3: CSARDQGHRGGYGYTF. DNA of the CDR3: TGCAGTGCTAGAGATCAGGGCCACAGGGGAGGCTATGGCTACACCTTC.

There are a few counts of this clonotype. The rearrangement uses TRBV5-1 and TRBJ1-2; perhaps TRBD1 as D (5 bases). The germline CDR1 and CDR2 sequences are SGHRS and YFSETQ. The CDR3 is 12 amino acids. V was clipped by 1 base and J by 10 bases, with 11 bases between them. The CDR3 DNA is TGCGCCAGCAGCTTGCGAGGACATTTCTACACCTTC. The encoded protein is CASSLRGHFYTF. The whole variable domain, filled in from reference TRBV5-1 and TRBJ1-2, reads KAGVTQTPRYLIKTRGQQVTLSCSPISGHRSVSWYQQTPGQGLQFLFEYFSETQRNKGNFPGRFSGRQFSNSRSEMNVSTLELGDSALYLCASSLRGHFYTFGSGTRLTVV.

This clonotype was seen more than once but under ten times. V usage is TRBV28 and J usage is TRBJ2-7; D tentatively fits TRBD1 or TRBD2 (5 bases each). With 5 bases removed from V and 4 bases from J, the gap between germline ends came to 15 bases. CDR1 and CDR2 (germline): MDHEN, SYDVKM. The CDR3 consists of 14 residues. The CDR3 region has the DNA TGTGCCAGCAGTATTAGCAGGGACGGGTACGAGCAGTACTTC. Protein product: CASSISRDGYEQYF.

The rearrangement joins TRBV28 to TRBJ1-2; tentatively, D is TRBD1 (5 bases). The germline V gene encodes CDR1 MDHEN and CDR2 SYDVKM. This CDR3 has 14 residues. Trimming cost V 3 bases and J 5 bases, with 13 bases left between them. CDR3 protein: CASSLATGPYGYTF. The CDR3 bases are TGTGCCAGCAGTTTGGCTACAGGCCCTTATGGCTACACCTTC.

The V call is TRBV28, the J call TRBJ2-7, with TRBD2 matching 7 bases. This CDR3 has 14 amino acids. Trimming at V came to 5 bases and at J to 7 bases, leaving 11 bases not matched to a gene. Germline CDR1 is MDHEN and CDR2 is SYDVKM. This chain's CDR3 is CASSPSGGENEQYF. The CDR3 DNA follows: TGTGCCAGCAGTCCTAGCGGAGGGGAAAATGAGCAGTACTTC. Drawing the rest from reference TRBV28 and TRBJ2-7, the complete variable domain is DVKVTQSSRYLVKRTGEKVFLECVQDMDHENMFWYRQDPGLGLRLIYFSYDVKMKEKGDIPEGYSVSREKKERFSLILESASTNQTSMYLCASSPSGGENEQYFGPGTRLTVT.

The chain joins TRBV28 to TRBJ2-3, with 8 bases lining up with TRBD1. The CDR3 spans 13 residues. In germline, CDR1 is MDHEN, CDR2 SYDVKM. With 8 bases clipped from V and 5 bases from J, the junction kept 6 bases outside the gene matches. The chain's CDR3 is CASPGQEEDTQYF. DNA of the CDR3: TGTGCCAGCCCGGGACAGGAGGAAGATACGCAGTATTTT.

This rearrangement joins TRBV3-1 to TRBJ2-7; possible D gene TRBD2, 6 bases. The germline CDR1 and CDR2 sequences are LGHDT and YNNKEL (reference sequence). This CDR3 contains 14 residues. With 4 bases removed from V and 7 bases from J, the gap between germline ends came to 17 bases. The CDR3 is CASSLLSGGREQYF. CDR3 in DNA: TGTGCCAGCAGCCTCCTCTCAGGAGGGAGGGAGCAGTACTTC.

This clonotype was seen more than once but under ten times. The gene calls are TRBV28 and TRBJ2-7; 8 bases agree with TRBD2. This CDR3 is built from 16 residues. Germline lookup yields CDR1 MDHEN and CDR2 SYDVKM. J lost 3 bases, V lost 4 bases, and 11 bases had no gene match. Written as DNA, the CDR3 is TGTGCCAGCAGTTCTCCTCGGGGGGGACTAGGCTACGAGCAGTACTTC. Protein sequence: CASSSPRGGLGYEQYF.

The chain couples TRBV30 to TRBJ2-3; D uncertain. The CDR3 is 10 residues long. Germline V gene data show CDR1 as GTSNPN and CDR2 as SVGIG (reference sequence). The CDR3 region has the DNA TGTGCTCCAGTCGGAGATACGCAGTATTTT. It yields the protein CAPVGDTQYF.

This rearrangement joins TRBV27 to TRBJ1-1, with a possible D match to TRBD1 (6 bases). Germline V gene data show CDR1 as MNHEY and CDR2 as SMNVEV (reference sequence). This CDR3 comprises 16 residues. V gave up 3 bases and J gave up 1 base, with 15 bases separating them. The CDR3 region has the DNA TGTGCCAGCAGTTTTCGACAGGTCAAGGGGAACACTGAAGCTTTCTTT. It yields the protein CASSFRQVKGNTEAFF.

The chain combines TRBV7-2 with TRBJ2-1, with 12 bases lining up with TRBD2. The end of the DNA aligns better with TRBJ2-7, so the J call may be wrong. The CDR3 consists of 20 residues. Per germline, CDR1 SGHTA and CDR2 FQGNSA. The CDR3 sequence is CASSLPLAGGHRSSYNEQYF. DNA of the CDR3: TGTGCCAGCAGCTTACCACTAGCGGGGGGACATAGGAGCTCCTACAATGAGCAGTACTTC.

V usage is TRBV2 and J usage is TRBJ2-7, with TRBD1 identical over 8 bases. The length of the CDR3 is 14 residues. Germline V gene lookup returns CDR1 SNHLY and CDR2 FYNNEI. The V and J ends lost 1 base and 4 bases, in that order; junction bases with no gene match: 3. CDR3 in amino acids: CASSEVRGLYEQYF. The CDR3 DNA is TGTGCCAGCAGTGAAGTCAGGGGGCTTTACGAGCAGTACTTC.

This clonotype came up a few times. The chain combines TRBV7-2 with TRBJ1-5; no firm D call. This CDR3 comprises 15 residues. CDR1 and CDR2 (germline): SGHTA, FQGNSA. Deletions cut 3 bases from V and 1 base from J, with 10 bases between. The CDR3 sequence is CASSFGFLSNQPQHF. The CDR3 DNA reads as TGTGCCAGCAGCTTCGGATTCTTGAGCAATCAGCCCCAGCATTTT.

The rearrangement links TRBV20-1 to TRBJ2-7, with 11 bases identical to TRBD2. The CDR3 consists of 19 residues. V lost 0 bases to trimming and J lost 3 bases; unmatched junction nucleotides: 16. Germline V gene sequence: CDR1 DFQATT, CDR2 SNEGSKA (reference sequence). CDR3 amino acids: CSARDRLAGGPITYYEQYF. The CDR3 coding sequence is TGCAGTGCTAGAGATCGCCTAGCGGGAGGTCCCATCACTTACTACGAGCAGTACTTC.

This clonotype was counted a few times. This sequence joins TRBV3-1 and TRBJ2-2, with 8 bases lining up with TRBD2. The CDR3 totals 17 residues. The V gene's germline CDR1 is LGHDT and CDR2 YNNKEL (reference sequence). V shed 1 base, J shed 3 bases, and the junction held 7 bases outside the gene matches. For the CDR3, the DNA is TGTGCCAGCAGCCAAGTAGCGGGACTCACGTACACCGGGGAGCTGTTTTTT. The encoded protein is CASSQVAGLTYTGELFF. The full variable domain, with the rest looked up from reference TRBV3-1 and TRBJ2-2, is DTAVSQTPKYLVTQMGNDKSIKCEQNLGHDTMYWYKQDSKKFLKIMFSYNNKELIINETVPNRFSPKSPDKAHLNLHINSLELGDSAVYFCASSQVAGLTYTGELFFGEGSRLTVL.

The chain combines TRBV4-2 with TRBJ1-5; TRBD1 agrees at 9 bases. Germline-derived CDR1 and CDR2 are LGHNA and YNFKEQ. The CDR3 runs 16 residues. The V segment lost 1 base and the J segment 4 bases; nucleotides outside the gene matches: 5. As DNA, the CDR3 is TGTGCCAGCAGCCAAGGGCGGGGACAGGGAAATCAGCCCCAGCATTTT. This encodes CASSQGRGQGNQPQHF.

On this clonotype: A read error may account for a junction end that differs from germline. The chain combines TRBV6-6 with TRBJ2-3; no reliable D call. The CDR3 contains 13 residues. Germline CDR1 reads MNHNY; CDR2 reads SVGAGI (reference sequence). This CDR3 is CAGCFDPTDTRYF. CDR3 nucleotides: TGTGCCGGCTGCTTCGACCCAACAGATACGCGGTATTTT.

This clonotype was found a few times. The CDR3 coding sequence is TGTGCCAGCAGTGAAGCGGCTACGCAGTATTTT. Translating it yields CASSEAATQYF. This chain uses TRBV6-1 with TRBJ2-3; D ambiguous. Germline CDR1 is MNHNS and CDR2 is SASEGT. The CDR3 is made up of 11 amino acids. The V and J ends lost 0 bases and 8 bases respectively, with 3 bases between them.